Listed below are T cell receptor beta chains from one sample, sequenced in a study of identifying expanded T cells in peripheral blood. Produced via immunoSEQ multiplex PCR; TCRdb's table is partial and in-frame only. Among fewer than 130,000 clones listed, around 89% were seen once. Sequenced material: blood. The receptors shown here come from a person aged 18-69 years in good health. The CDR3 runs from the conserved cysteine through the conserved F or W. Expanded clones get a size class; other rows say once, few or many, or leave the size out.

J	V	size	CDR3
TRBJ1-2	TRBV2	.	CASSLFTVLRGGYTF
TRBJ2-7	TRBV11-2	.	CASRIHAPAYEQYF
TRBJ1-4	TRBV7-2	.	CASRLTGGEKLFF
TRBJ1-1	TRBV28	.	CASSSNPNSERAFF
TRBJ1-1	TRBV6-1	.	CASSETTLVEAFF
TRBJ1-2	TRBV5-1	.	CASSLAGDGTLGYTF
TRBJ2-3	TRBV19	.	CASSMGELTQYF
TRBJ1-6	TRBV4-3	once	CASSQGLTFNSPLHF
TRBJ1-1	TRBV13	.	CASSLGGATEAFF
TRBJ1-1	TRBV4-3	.	CASSRKYSQGDTEAFF
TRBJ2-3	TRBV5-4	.	CASSLRDRVKDTQYF
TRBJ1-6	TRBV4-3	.	CASSQDRRLFGNSPLHF
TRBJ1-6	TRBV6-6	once	CARRWRNF
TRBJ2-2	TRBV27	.	CASMTRNTGELFF
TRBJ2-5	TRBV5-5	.	CASSQGTSGGAETQYF
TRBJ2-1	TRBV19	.	CASSGSGGAIYNEQFF
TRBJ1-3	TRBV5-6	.	CASRPIDSGNTIYF
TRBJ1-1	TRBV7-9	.	CASSPGQGGSVAFF
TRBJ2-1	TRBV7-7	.	CASSLDREAEQFF
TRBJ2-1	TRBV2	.	CASKGSYNEQFF
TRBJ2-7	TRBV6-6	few	CASSELPGQGMDEQYF
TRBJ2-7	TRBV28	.	CASTILGSGDSYEQYF
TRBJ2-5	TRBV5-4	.	CASSSGTSGAETQYF
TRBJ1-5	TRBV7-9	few	CASRSTLGPQHF
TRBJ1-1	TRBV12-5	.	CASGLARTGISDTEAFF
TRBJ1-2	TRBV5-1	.	CASSTFRTGANYGYTF
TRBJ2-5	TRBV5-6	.	CASSSLSAGEETQYF
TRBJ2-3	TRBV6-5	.	CASSSRERDTQYF
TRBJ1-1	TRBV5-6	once	CASSRGPRTGQNTEAFF
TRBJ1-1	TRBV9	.	CASSVGTGTNTEAFF
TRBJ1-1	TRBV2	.	CAIQRIGNTAFF
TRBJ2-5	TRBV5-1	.	CASSPGWVETQYF
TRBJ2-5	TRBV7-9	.	CASSPGSGWQETQYF
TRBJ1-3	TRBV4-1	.	CASSQEPARPVYSGNTIYF
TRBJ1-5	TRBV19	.	CASSSGTGGYQPQHF